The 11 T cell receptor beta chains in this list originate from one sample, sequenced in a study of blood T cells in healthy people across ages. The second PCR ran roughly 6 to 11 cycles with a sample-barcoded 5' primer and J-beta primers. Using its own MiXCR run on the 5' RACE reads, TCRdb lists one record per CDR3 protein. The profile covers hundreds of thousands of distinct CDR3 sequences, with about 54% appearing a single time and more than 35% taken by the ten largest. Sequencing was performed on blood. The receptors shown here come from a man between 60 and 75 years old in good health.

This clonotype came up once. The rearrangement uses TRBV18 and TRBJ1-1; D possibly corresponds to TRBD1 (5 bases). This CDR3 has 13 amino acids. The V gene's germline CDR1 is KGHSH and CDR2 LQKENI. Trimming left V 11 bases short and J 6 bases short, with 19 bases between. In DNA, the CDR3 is TGTGCCTCCGAACCATCCGTAGGGGCTGAAGCTTTCTTT. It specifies CASEPSVGAEAFF.

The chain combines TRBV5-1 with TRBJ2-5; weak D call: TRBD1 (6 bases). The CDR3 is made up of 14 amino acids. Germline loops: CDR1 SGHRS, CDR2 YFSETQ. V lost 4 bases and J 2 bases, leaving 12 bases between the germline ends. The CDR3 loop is CASSPWTAQETQYF. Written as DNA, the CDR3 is TGCGCCAGCAGCCCGTGGACAGCACAAGAGACCCAGTACTTC.

For the CDR3, the DNA is TGTGCCAGCAGCCCGGGGGGACAGGGGAACTATGGCTACACCTTC. This encodes CASSPGGQGNYGYTF. The chain couples TRBV7-9 to TRBJ1-2, with 10 nucleotides matching TRBD1. The CDR3 has 15 amino acids. Germline values: CDR1 SEHNR, CDR2 FQNEAQ (reference sequence). J was trimmed by 2 bases and V by 5 bases; bases with no gene match: 5.

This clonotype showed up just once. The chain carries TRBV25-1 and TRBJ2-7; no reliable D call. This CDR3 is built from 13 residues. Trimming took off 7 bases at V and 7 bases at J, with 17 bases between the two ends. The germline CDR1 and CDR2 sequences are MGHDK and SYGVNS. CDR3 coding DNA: TGTGCCAGCACGGCCCGCCCCCTCGGTGAGCAGTACTTC. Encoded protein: CASTARPLGEQYF.

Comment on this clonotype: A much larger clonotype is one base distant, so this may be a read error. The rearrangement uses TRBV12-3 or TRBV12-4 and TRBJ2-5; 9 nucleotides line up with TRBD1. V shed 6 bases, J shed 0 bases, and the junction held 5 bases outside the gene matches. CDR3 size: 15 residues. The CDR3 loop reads CASRPGTGYQETQYF. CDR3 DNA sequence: TGTGCCAGCAGACCCGGGACAGGGTACCAAGAGACCCAGTACTTC.

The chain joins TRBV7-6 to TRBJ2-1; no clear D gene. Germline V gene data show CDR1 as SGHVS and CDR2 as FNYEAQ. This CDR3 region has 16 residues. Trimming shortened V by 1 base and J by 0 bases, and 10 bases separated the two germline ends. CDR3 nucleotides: TGTGCCAGCAGCTTAGTAGGTTCCAGCTCCTACAATGAGCAGTTCTTC. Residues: CASSLVGSSSYNEQFF.

The CDR3 DNA reads as TGTGCCAGCAGTGATCCCGACCAGAACACCGGGGAGCTGTTTTTT. Residues: CASSDPDQNTGELFF. The chain is built from TRBV25-1 and TRBJ2-2; the D is unclear. The CDR3 has 15 amino acids. CDR1 and CDR2 (germline): MGHDK, SYGVNS. Trimming took off 3 bases at V and 1 base at J, with 9 bases between the two ends. The full variable domain, in which reference TRBV25-1 and TRBJ2-2 provide the parts outside the CDR3, is EADIYQTPRYLVIGTGKKITLECSQTMGHDKMYWYQQDPGMELHLIHYSYGVNSTEKGDLSSESTVSRIRTEHFPLTLESARPSHTSQYLCASSDPDQNTGELFFGEGSRLTVL.

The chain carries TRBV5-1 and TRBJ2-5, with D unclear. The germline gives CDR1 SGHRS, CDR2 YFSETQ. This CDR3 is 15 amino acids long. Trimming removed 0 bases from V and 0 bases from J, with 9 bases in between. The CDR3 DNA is TGCGCCAGCAGCTTGGCCGCGCAGAACCAAGAGACCCAGTACTTC. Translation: CASSLAAQNQETQYF.

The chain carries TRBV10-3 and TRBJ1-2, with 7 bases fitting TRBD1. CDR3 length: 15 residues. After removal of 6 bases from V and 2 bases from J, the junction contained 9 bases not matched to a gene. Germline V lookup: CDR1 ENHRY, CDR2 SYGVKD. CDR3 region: CAIRGTAGLNYGYTF. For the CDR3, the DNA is TGTGCCATCAGGGGGACAGCGGGGCTCAACTATGGCTACACCTTC.

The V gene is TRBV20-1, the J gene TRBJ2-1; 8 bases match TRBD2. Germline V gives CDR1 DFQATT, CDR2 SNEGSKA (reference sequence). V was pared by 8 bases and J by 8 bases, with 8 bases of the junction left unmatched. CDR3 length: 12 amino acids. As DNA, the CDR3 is TGCAGTACTTCCCGGACTAGCCATGAGCAGTTCTTC. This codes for CSTSRTSHEQFF.

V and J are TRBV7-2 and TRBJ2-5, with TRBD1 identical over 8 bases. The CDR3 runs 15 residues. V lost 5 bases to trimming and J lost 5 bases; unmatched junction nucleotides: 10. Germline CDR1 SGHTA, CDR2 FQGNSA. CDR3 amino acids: CASSDPGGPSETQYF. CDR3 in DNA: TGTGCCAGCAGCGATCCAGGGGGCCCTTCGGAGACCCAGTACTTC.